A selection of T cell receptor beta chains follows, all from one sample in a study of T cell repertoires in cytomegalovirus infection. No antigen has been assigned to these receptors. TCRdb passed the reads through MiXCR, listing each CDR3 protein once. The sample carries 43,000 or so distinct CDR3 sequences, 15% to 25% recorded once. Here the sequenced sample was CD8+ T cells from cultured PBMCs, taken from culture after CMV antigen stimulation. These TCRs come from a human donor in good health (CMV status not recorded). Some clones in this sample may be carry-over from other donors' samples. CDR3s include the opening cysteine and the closing phenylalanine or tryptophan. A D gene is named only where the DNA matches it firmly. A clone size is listed for some rows: how often the clone was seen (once, few, many), or a class if it is expanded.

v_call: TRBV30
clone_size: few
j_call: TRBJ1-5
d_call: TRBD1
cdr3_nt: TGTGCCTGGGCGTACCGGACAGGGAATGGACAGCCCCAGCATTTT
cdr3_aa: CAWAYRTGNGQPQHF

v_call: TRBV20-1
clone_size: NA
j_call: TRBJ2-1
d_call: NA
cdr3_nt: TGCAGTGCTAGAGATTGGCCAGGGTTCGAGCAGTTCTTC
cdr3_aa: CSARDWPGFEQFF

v_call: TRBV7-2
clone_size: many
j_call: TRBJ1-2
d_call: NA
cdr3_nt: TGTGCCAGCAGCCCCGAGGGGGACGGTGCTAACTATGGCTACACCTTC
cdr3_aa: CASSPEGDGANYGYTF

v_call: TRBV27
clone_size: NA
j_call: TRBJ2-1
d_call: TRBD2
cdr3_nt: TGTGCCAGCAGTCCCCCCCTCACTAGCGTCTACAATGAGCAGTTCTTC
cdr3_aa: CASSPPLTSVYNEQFF

v_call: TRBV7-9
clone_size: many
j_call: TRBJ1-2
d_call: NA
cdr3_nt: TGTGCCAGCAGCGCTGACCGGGACGCCAACTATGGCTACACCTTC
cdr3_aa: CASSADRDANYGYTF

v_call: TRBV4-3
clone_size: few
j_call: TRBJ1-5
d_call: NA
cdr3_nt: TGCGCCAGCAGCCAAGATGGGGGTGGCAATCAGCCCCAGCATTTT
cdr3_aa: CASSQDGGGNQPQHF

v_call: TRBV7-3
clone_size: NA
j_call: TRBJ2-7
d_call: TRBD1
cdr3_nt: TGTGCCAGCAGCTCCGGGACAGGGGTTGACGAGCAGTACTTC
cdr3_aa: CASSSGTGVDEQYF

v_call: TRBV7-8
clone_size: NA
j_call: TRBJ1-5
d_call: TRBD1
cdr3_nt: TGTGCCAGCAGCTTCCGACCGGGACAGGGGAATCCCCAGCATTTT
cdr3_aa: CASSFRPGQGNPQHF

v_call: TRBV9
clone_size: NA
j_call: TRBJ2-1
d_call: TRBD2
cdr3_nt: TGTGCCAGCAGCGTAGAGGCGGGGGGGTACAATGAGCAGTTCTTC
cdr3_aa: CASSVEAGGYNEQFF

v_call: TRBV6-5
clone_size: NA
j_call: TRBJ2-7
d_call: TRBD2
cdr3_nt: TGTGCCAGCAGCTTTGGCCCGGGGGGCTACGAGCAGTACTTC
cdr3_aa: CASSFGPGGYEQYF

v_call: TRBV7-2
clone_size: many
j_call: TRBJ2-3
d_call: TRBD2
cdr3_nt: TGTGCCAGCAGAGTCGGACTAGCGGGATGGTGGGATACGCAGTATTTT
cdr3_aa: CASRVGLAGWWDTQYF

v_call: TRBV4-3
clone_size: NA
j_call: TRBJ1-5
d_call: NA
cdr3_nt: TGCGCCAGCAGCCAAGATAGCGGATATAGCAATCAGCCCCAGCATTTT
cdr3_aa: CASSQDSGYSNQPQHF

v_call: TRBV4-1
clone_size: many
j_call: TRBJ1-1
d_call: NA
cdr3_nt: TGCGCCAGCAGCCAAGATGGGTCCTTTCCGAGCACTGAAGCTTTCTTT
cdr3_aa: CASSQDGSFPSTEAFF

v_call: TRBV5-6
clone_size: few
j_call: TRBJ2-1
d_call: NA
cdr3_nt: TGTGCCAGCAGCTTGGGGCGGGGTGAGCAGTTCTTC
cdr3_aa: CASSLGRGEQFF

v_call: TRBV4-1
clone_size: NA
j_call: TRBJ2-3
d_call: TRBD1
cdr3_nt: TGCGCCAGCAGCCAACAGACAGGGGGCAGGGAAGATACGCAGTATTTT
cdr3_aa: CASSQQTGGREDTQYF

v_call: TRBV11-2
clone_size: few
j_call: TRBJ1-1
d_call: NA
cdr3_nt: TGTGCCAGCAGCTTAATGGGTCAGGACAGAAACACTGAAGCTTTCTTT
cdr3_aa: CASSLMGQDRNTEAFF

v_call: TRBV5-6
clone_size: few
j_call: TRBJ1-1
d_call: NA
cdr3_nt: TGTGCCAGCAGCCCCGTGGGGGTAACAAATGAAGCTTTCTTT
cdr3_aa: CASSPVGVTNEAFF

v_call: TRBV7-2
clone_size: NA
j_call: TRBJ2-7
d_call: TRBD1
cdr3_nt: TGTGCCAGCAGCTGGGACAGGGCCCAGTCCGAGCAGTACTTC
cdr3_aa: CASSWDRAQSEQYF

v_call: TRBV6-1
clone_size: few
j_call: TRBJ2-2
d_call: TRBD2
cdr3_nt: TGTGTAGCGGGGAACACCGGGGAGCTGTTTTTT
cdr3_aa: CVAGNTGELFF

v_call: TRBV4-1
clone_size: many
j_call: TRBJ2-3
d_call: TRBD1
cdr3_nt: TGCGCCAGCAGCCAAAGCTCTGGGACAGGGGGCCAGGCCGATACGCAGTATTTT
cdr3_aa: CASSQSSGTGGQADTQYF

v_call: TRBV12-3/TRBV12-4
clone_size: NA
j_call: TRBJ1-1
d_call: NA
cdr3_nt: TGTGCCAGCAGTTATCAGGGGTTTCGGAACACTGAAGCTTTCTTT
cdr3_aa: CASSYQGFRNTEAFF

v_call: TRBV28
clone_size: many
j_call: TRBJ1-2
d_call: NA
cdr3_nt: TGTGCCAGCATAGAGGGCAGACATGGCCTAGGCTACACCTTC
cdr3_aa: CASIEGRHGLGYTF

v_call: TRBV3-1
clone_size: few
j_call: TRBJ2-1
d_call: NA
cdr3_nt: TGTGCCAGCAGCTCAGGCTCCTACAATGAGCAGTTCTTC
cdr3_aa: CASSSGSYNEQFF

v_call: TRBV28
clone_size: few
j_call: TRBJ2-1
d_call: NA
cdr3_nt: TGTGCCATTCGCCCTGGGGTCGGGAGCAATGAGCAGTTCTTC
cdr3_aa: CAIRPGVGSNEQFF

v_call: TRBV7-3
clone_size: few
j_call: TRBJ1-2
d_call: TRBD1
cdr3_nt: TGTGCCAGCAGCTTAACAGGGCAGGGGGCTGTCGATGGCTACACCTTC
cdr3_aa: CASSLTGQGAVDGYTF

v_call: TRBV6-4
clone_size: NA
j_call: TRBJ1-5
d_call: NA
cdr3_nt: TGTGCCAGCAATGGGACGGACAATCAGCCCCAGCATTTT
cdr3_aa: CASNGTDNQPQHF

v_call: TRBV7-9
clone_size: NA
j_call: TRBJ2-7
d_call: NA
cdr3_nt: TGTGCCAGCAGCTCCTCTTTGGAGCAGTACTTC
cdr3_aa: CASSSSLEQYF

v_call: TRBV7-9
clone_size: many
j_call: TRBJ2-3
d_call: TRBD2
cdr3_nt: TGTGCCAGCAGCTATAGCGGGAGAGCGTATTTT
cdr3_aa: CASSYSGRAYF

v_call: TRBV11-3
clone_size: NA
j_call: TRBJ2-5
d_call: TRBD1
cdr3_nt: TGTGCCAGCAGTTCGCGGACAGGTCAAGAGACCCAGTACTTC
cdr3_aa: CASSSRTGQETQYF

v_call: TRBV7-9
clone_size: NA
j_call: TRBJ1-1
d_call: TRBD1
cdr3_nt: TGTGCCGCTTCCGGGACAGGGTTCAACACTGAAGCTTTCTTT
cdr3_aa: CAASGTGFNTEAFF

v_call: TRBV7-6
clone_size: NA
j_call: TRBJ1-1
d_call: NA
cdr3_nt: TGTGCCAGCAGCCACCCCTCGGACAGACCCACGCAGAATATGAACACTGAAGCTTTCTTT
cdr3_aa: CASSHPSDRPTQNMNTEAFF

v_call: TRBV14
clone_size: few
j_call: TRBJ2-5
d_call: TRBD2
cdr3_nt: TGTGCCAGCAGCCAAGAAACTAGCGCTGTAGAGACCCAGTACTTC
cdr3_aa: CASSQETSAVETQYF

v_call: TRBV12-3/TRBV12-4
clone_size: many
j_call: TRBJ1-1
d_call: NA
cdr3_nt: TGTGCCAGCAACTACGTGGACGGGTATGAAGCTTTCTTT
cdr3_aa: CASNYVDGYEAFF

v_call: TRBV7-8
clone_size: many
j_call: TRBJ1-1
d_call: TRBD1
cdr3_nt: TGTGCCAGCAGCCCGACAGGGAGTTTATTGAACACTGAAGCTTTCTTT
cdr3_aa: CASSPTGSLLNTEAFF

v_call: TRBV4-2
clone_size: NA
j_call: TRBJ1-4
d_call: NA
cdr3_nt: TGTGCCAGCGGGGACGGTACTAATGAAAAACTGTTTTTT
cdr3_aa: CASGDGTNEKLFF

v_call: TRBV11-2
clone_size: many
j_call: TRBJ2-1
d_call: TRBD1
cdr3_nt: TGTGCCAGCAGAGAAGGACAGGGGTCCTACAATGAGCAGTTCTTC
cdr3_aa: CASREGQGSYNEQFF

v_call: TRBV6-2/TRBV6-3
clone_size: few
j_call: TRBJ2-7
d_call: NA
cdr3_nt: TGTGCCAGCAGGCTAGCGAGTGAGCAGTACTTC
cdr3_aa: CASRLASEQYF

v_call: TRBV27
clone_size: NA
j_call: TRBJ2-7
d_call: TRBD1
cdr3_nt: TGTGCCAGTTACCCCCGCGGGACAGGGGTTGAGCAGTACTTC
cdr3_aa: CASYPRGTGVEQYF

v_call: TRBV6-5
clone_size: NA
j_call: TRBJ1-1
d_call: NA
cdr3_nt: TGTGCCAGCAGTTACTCCCAGGGCGGAGAAGCTTTCTTT
cdr3_aa: CASSYSQGGEAFF

v_call: TRBV20-1
clone_size: few
j_call: TRBJ2-7
d_call: TRBD1
cdr3_nt: TGCAGTGCGCAGACAGGGGGCGCCTACGAGCAGTACTTC
cdr3_aa: CSAQTGGAYEQYF

v_call: TRBV7-6
clone_size: few
j_call: TRBJ2-3
d_call: TRBD2
cdr3_nt: TGTGCCAGCAGCATAGTCCCCCCCCGGGGGGGGACTAGCACAGATACGCAGTATTTT
cdr3_aa: CASSIVPPRGGTSTDTQYF

v_call: TRBV6-1
clone_size: few
j_call: TRBJ1-2
d_call: NA
cdr3_nt: TGTGCCAGCAGTGGGGAGTGGATCTATGGCTACACCTTC
cdr3_aa: CASSGEWIYGYTF

v_call: TRBV7-2
clone_size: NA
j_call: TRBJ1-6
d_call: NA
cdr3_nt: TGTGCCAGCAGCTTAGGCCCTCGGAGCTCCTATAATTCACCCCTCCACTTT
cdr3_aa: CASSLGPRSSYNSPLHF

v_call: TRBV29-1
clone_size: NA
j_call: TRBJ1-2
d_call: NA
cdr3_nt: TGCAGCGTTGAAGATTGGCAGGGAAAACAGGGTAACTATGGCTACACCTTC
cdr3_aa: CSVEDWQGKQGNYGYTF

v_call: TRBV2
clone_size: few
j_call: TRBJ1-1
d_call: NA
cdr3_nt: TGTGCCAGCAGTGAAGGCCCCATGAACACTGAAGCTTTCTTT
cdr3_aa: CASSEGPMNTEAFF

v_call: TRBV7-9
clone_size: many
j_call: TRBJ2-7
d_call: NA
cdr3_nt: TGTGCCAGTTCACCGGGATTTTACGAGCAGTACTTC
cdr3_aa: CASSPGFYEQYF

v_call: TRBV15
clone_size: many
j_call: TRBJ1-1
d_call: NA
cdr3_nt: TGTGCTCCAACTCCGACAAATGATATGAACACTGAAGCTTTCTTT
cdr3_aa: CAPTPTNDMNTEAFF

v_call: TRBV11-3
clone_size: few
j_call: TRBJ2-3
d_call: NA
cdr3_nt: TGTGCCAGCAGCCTAGGGGGGCAGGTGCCTGCAGATACGCAGTATTTT
cdr3_aa: CASSLGGQVPADTQYF

v_call: TRBV29-1
clone_size: many
j_call: TRBJ1-1
d_call: NA
cdr3_nt: TGCAGCGTTGAAGGCGGGGAGGGTAGGACTGAAGCTTTCTTT
cdr3_aa: CSVEGGEGRTEAFF